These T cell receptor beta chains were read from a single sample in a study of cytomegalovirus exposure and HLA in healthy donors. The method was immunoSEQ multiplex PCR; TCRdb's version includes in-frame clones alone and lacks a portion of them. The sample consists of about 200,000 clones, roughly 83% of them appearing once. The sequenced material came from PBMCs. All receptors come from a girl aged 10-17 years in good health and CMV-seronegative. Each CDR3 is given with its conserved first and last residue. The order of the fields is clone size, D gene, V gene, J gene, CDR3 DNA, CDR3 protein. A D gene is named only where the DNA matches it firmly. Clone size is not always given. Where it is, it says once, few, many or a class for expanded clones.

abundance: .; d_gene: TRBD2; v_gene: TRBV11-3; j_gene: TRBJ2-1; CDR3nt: TGTGCCAGCAGCAAAGACCCGCCCAGCGGGGGGGCTGGTGAGCAGTTCTTC; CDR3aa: CASSKDPPSGGAGEQFF
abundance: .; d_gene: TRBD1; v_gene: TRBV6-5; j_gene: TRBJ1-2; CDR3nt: TGTGCCAGCAGTTATCAGACAGGGAACTATGGCTACACCTTC; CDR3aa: CASSYQTGNYGYTF
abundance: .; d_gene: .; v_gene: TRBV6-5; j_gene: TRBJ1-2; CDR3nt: TGTGCCAGCAGTGCCCAGGGACTCTATGGCTACACCTTC; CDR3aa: CASSAQGLYGYTF
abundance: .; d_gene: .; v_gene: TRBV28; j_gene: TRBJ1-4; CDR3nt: TGTGCCAGCAGTTTCATTTCACTGACAACTAATGAAAAACTGTTTTTT; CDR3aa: CASSFISLTTNEKLFF
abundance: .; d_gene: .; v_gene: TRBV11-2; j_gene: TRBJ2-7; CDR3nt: TGTGCCAGCAGCTTAGCGGCAGGGCGCTACGAGCAGTACTTC; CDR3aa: CASSLAAGRYEQYF
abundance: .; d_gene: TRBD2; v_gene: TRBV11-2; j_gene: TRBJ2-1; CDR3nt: TGTGCCAGCAGTTCGCTAGCGGGGGGCTCTCCACGCTACAATGAGCAGTTCTTC; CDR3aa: CASSSLAGGSPRYNEQFF
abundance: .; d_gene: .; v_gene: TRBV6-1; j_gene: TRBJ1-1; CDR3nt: TGTGCCAGCAGTGACGACAGGGAAGCTTTCTTT; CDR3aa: CASSDDREAFF
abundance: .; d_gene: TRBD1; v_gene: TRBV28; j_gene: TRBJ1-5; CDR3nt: TGTGCCAGCAGTTTAGAAGCCGGAGGACAGGACAATCAGCCCCAGCATTTT; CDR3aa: CASSLEAGGQDNQPQHF
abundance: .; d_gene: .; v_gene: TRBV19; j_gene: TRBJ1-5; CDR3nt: TGTGCCAGTAGTATCGGCGGGGGCCAGCCCCAGCATTTT; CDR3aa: CASSIGGGQPQHF
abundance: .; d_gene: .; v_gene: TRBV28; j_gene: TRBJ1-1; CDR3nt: TGTGCCAGCAGTCCGCCTTTGGGACAATCATCTCATGAAGCTTTCTTT; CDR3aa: CASSPPLGQSSHEAFF
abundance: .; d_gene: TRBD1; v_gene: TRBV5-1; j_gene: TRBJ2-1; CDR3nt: TGCGCCAGCAGCTGGGGCCTGACAGGGGCTCACAACAATGAGCAGTTCTTC; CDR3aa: CASSWGLTGAHNNEQFF
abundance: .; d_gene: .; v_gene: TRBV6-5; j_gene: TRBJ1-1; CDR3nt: TGTGCCAGCAGCGCGGGGGGGAAAGATGGAAAAGCTTTCTTT; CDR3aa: CASSAGGKDGKAFF
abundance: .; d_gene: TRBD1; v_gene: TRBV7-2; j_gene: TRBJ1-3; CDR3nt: TGTGCCAGCAGTCAGGGGGCCTCTGGAAACACCATATATTTT; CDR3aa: CASSQGASGNTIYF
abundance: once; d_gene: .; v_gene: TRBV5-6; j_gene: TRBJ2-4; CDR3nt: TGTGCCAGCAGCCCAAGCGATGGTTTTGACATTCAGTACTTC; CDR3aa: CASSPSDGFDIQYF
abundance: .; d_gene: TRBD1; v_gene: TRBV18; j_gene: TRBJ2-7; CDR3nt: TGTGCCAGCTCACCCTATTCTCAACCCGCCGGGACAGCGAGCTCCTACGAGCAGTACTTC; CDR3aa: CASSPYSQPAGTASSYEQYF
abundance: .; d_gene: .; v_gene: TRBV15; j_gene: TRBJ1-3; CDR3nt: TGTGCCACCAGCAGAGATATAACAGAATTGGGAAACACCATATATTTT; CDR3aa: CATSRDITELGNTIYF
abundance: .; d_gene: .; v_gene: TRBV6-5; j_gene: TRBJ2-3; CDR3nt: TGTGCCAGCAGACGGGTAGATACGCAGTATTTT; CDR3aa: CASRRVDTQYF
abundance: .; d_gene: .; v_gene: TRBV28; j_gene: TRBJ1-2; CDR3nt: TGTGCCAGCAGCTCCGGGAATGGCTACACCTTC; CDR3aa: CASSSGNGYTF
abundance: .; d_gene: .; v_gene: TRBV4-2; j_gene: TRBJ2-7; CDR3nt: TGTGCCAGCAGCCCTCGCGAGGCGGCGGGCGACGAGCAGTACTTC; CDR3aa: CASSPREAAGDEQYF
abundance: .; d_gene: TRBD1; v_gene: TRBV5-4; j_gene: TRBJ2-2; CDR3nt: TGTGCCAGCAGCTTGGACAGGGGCAACACCGGGGAGCTGTTTTTT; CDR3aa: CASSLDRGNTGELFF
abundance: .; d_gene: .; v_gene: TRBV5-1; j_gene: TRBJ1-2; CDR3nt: TGCGCCAGCAGTGAGACAGCAGTGAACTATGGCTACACCTTC; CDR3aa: CASSETAVNYGYTF
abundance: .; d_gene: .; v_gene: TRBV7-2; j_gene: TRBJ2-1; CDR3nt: TGTGCCAGCAGCTTAGAGAGGGTTGAGCAGTTCTTC; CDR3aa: CASSLERVEQFF
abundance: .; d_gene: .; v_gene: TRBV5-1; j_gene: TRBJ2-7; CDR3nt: TGCGCCAGCAGCCCCTGGGACATCAAGACCTACGAGCAGTACTTC; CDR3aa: CASSPWDIKTYEQYF
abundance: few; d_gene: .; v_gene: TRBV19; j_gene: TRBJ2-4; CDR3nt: TGTGCCAGTAATCCCCAGGGTCGGGCCAAAAACATTCAGTACTTC; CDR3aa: CASNPQGRAKNIQYF
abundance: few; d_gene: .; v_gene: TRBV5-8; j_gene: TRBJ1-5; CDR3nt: TGTGCCAGCAGGACACAGGGCCCGACCTATCAGCCCCAGCATTTT; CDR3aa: CASRTQGPTYQPQHF
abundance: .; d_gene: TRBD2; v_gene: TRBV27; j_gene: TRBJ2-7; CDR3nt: TGTGCCAGCAGTTTATCGGCGGGGGGTATCGCCTACGAGCAGTACTTC; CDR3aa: CASSLSAGGIAYEQYF